Each of the 11 T cell receptor beta chains below was sequenced from the same sample in a study of cytomegalovirus exposure and HLA in healthy donors. The PCR was carried out with 60 Vbeta primers and 13 Jbeta primers. Some clones are missing from TCRdb's copy, which holds only in-frame ones; the method was immunoSEQ multiplex PCR. The sample has approximately 150,000 clones; approximately 57% are singletons. Material: PBMCs. These receptors all come from a male donor in good health and CMV-seronegative.

This rearrangement joins TRBV29-1 to TRBJ2-5, with D perhaps matching TRBD1 (5 bases). This CDR3 contains 13 residues. V was cut by 2 bases and J by 0 bases, with 7 bases left in between. From germline, CDR1 is SQVTM and CDR2 ANQGSEA. As DNA, the CDR3 is TGCAGCGTTGAAACAGGCAACCAAGAGACCCAGTACTTC. It codes for CSVETGNQETQYF.

This clone came up a few times. The chain employs TRBV7-2 and TRBJ2-7; D gene uncertain. The V end lost 1 base, the J end lost 4 bases, and 14 bases lay between the germline ends. CDR1 and CDR2 from the germline V gene are SGHTA and FQGNSA. The CDR3 covers 15 residues. CDR3 in amino acids: CASSLGPGSNYEQYF. CDR3 in DNA: TGTGCCAGCAGCTTAGGCCCAGGTAGTAATTACGAGCAGTACTTC.

The rearrangement links TRBV7-3 to TRBJ2-1; 9 bases are shared with TRBD2. With 2 bases clipped from V and 2 bases from J, the junction kept 4 bases outside the gene matches. Germline CDR1 reads SGHTA; CDR2 reads FQGTGA. The CDR3 spans 16 residues. The chain's CDR3 is CASSLLAGAAYNEQFF. The CDR3 DNA reads as TGTGCCAGCAGCTTATTAGCGGGGGCTGCCTACAATGAGCAGTTCTTC.

The gene calls are TRBV5-1 and TRBJ1-1; no clear D. V was cut by 0 bases and J by 0 bases, with 6 bases left in between. This CDR3 has 14 residues. Germline V gives CDR1 SGHRS, CDR2 YFSETQ. The CDR3 nucleotides read TGCGCCAGCAGCTTGGGTCCGGTGAACACTGAAGCTTTCTTT. Its translation: CASSLGPVNTEAFF.

This clone was seen a few times. This sequence joins TRBV5-6 and TRBJ2-1, with 8 bases lining up with TRBD2. Germline trimming cut 4 bases from V and 8 bases from J; bases unmatched to any gene: 2. Per the germline V gene, CDR1 is SGHDT and CDR2 is YYEEEE. The CDR3 totals 12 residues. For the CDR3, the DNA is TGTGCCAGCAGCGCCGGGGGGGATGAGCAGTTCTTC. Protein product: CASSAGGDEQFF.

The rearrangement links TRBV10-3 to TRBJ2-1; no firm D call. Germline CDR1 is ENHRY and CDR2 is SYGVKD. V was trimmed by 6 bases and J by 9 bases, leaving 15 bases between them. CDR3 size: 13 residues. The CDR3 DNA follows: TGTGCCATCAGCCTAATAGAGTTTGCTGAGCAGTTCTTC. Amino acids: CAISLIEFAEQFF.

The chain recombines TRBV5-4 with TRBJ1-1; 9 bases line up with TRBD1. This CDR3 has 15 amino acids. Germline lookup yields CDR1 SGHNT and CDR2 YYREEE (reference sequence). Trimming removed 6 bases from V and 2 bases from J; junction bases left unmatched: 8. As DNA, the CDR3 is TGTGCCAGCATCCTATTGGACAGGGGTAACACTGAAGCTTTCTTT. Translating it yields CASILLDRGNTEAFF.

This clone was observed a few times. V is TRBV7-6 and J is TRBJ1-2; D is perhaps TRBD1 (5 bases). The CDR3 has 13 amino acids. The germline V gene has CDR1 SGHVS and CDR2 FNYEAQ. The germline V and J ends were trimmed by 7 bases and 6 bases, with 15 bases remaining between them. The CDR3: CASTLGPGDGYTF. In DNA, the CDR3 is TGTGCCAGCACCCTGGGGCCGGGGGATGGCTACACCTTC.

V is TRBV10-1 and J is TRBJ2-7; 11 nucleotides line up with TRBD1. This CDR3 spans 15 amino acids. V shed 5 bases and J 3 bases; nucleotides not matched to a gene: 6. CDR1 and CDR2 from the germline V gene are WNHNN and SYGVQD (reference sequence). Here the CDR3 reads CASSSGDRGSYEQYF. The DNA of the CDR3 is TGCGCCAGCAGTAGCGGGGACAGGGGGAGCTACGAGCAGTACTTC.

This clone has a handful of counts. The chain uses TRBV11-2 and TRBJ2-7; 8 bases are shared with TRBD1. The ends lost 5 bases at V and 2 bases at J; junction bases unmatched: 8. CDR3 length: 15 amino acids. Germline V gene sequence: CDR1 SGHAT, CDR2 FQNNGV. The chain's CDR3 is CASSPTTGATYEQYF. The CDR3 bases are TGTGCCAGCAGCCCGACGACAGGGGCCACCTACGAGCAGTACTTC.

This chain connects TRBV5-1 to TRBJ2-1; D unresolved. Germline-derived CDR1 and CDR2 are SGHRS and YFSETQ. V dropped 4 bases and J dropped 4 bases, with 12 bases sitting between them. The CDR3 contains 14 residues. CDR3 DNA sequence: TGCGCCAGCAGCCCCCGAGACTCGTACAATGAGCAGTTCTTC. Its protein is CASSPRDSYNEQFF.